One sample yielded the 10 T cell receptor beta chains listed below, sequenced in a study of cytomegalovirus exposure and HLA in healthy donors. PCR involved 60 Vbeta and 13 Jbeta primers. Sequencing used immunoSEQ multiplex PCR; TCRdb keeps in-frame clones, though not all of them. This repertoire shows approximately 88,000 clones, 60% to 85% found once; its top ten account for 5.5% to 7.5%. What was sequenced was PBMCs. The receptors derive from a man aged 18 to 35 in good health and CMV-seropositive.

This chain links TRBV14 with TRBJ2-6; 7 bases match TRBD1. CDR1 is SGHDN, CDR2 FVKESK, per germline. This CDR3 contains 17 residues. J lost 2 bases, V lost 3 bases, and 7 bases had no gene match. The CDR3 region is CASSHLDRAAGANVLTF. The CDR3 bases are TGTGCCAGCAGCCACCTAGACAGGGCGGCTGGGGCCAACGTCCTGACTTTC.

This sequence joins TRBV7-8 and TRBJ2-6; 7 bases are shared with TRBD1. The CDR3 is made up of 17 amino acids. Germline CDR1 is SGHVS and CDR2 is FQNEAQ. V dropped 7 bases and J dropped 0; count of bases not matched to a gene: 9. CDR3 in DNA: TGTGCCAGCATCCCACGGACAGGTCGCTCTGGGGCCAACGTCCTGACTTTC. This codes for CASIPRTGRSGANVLTF.

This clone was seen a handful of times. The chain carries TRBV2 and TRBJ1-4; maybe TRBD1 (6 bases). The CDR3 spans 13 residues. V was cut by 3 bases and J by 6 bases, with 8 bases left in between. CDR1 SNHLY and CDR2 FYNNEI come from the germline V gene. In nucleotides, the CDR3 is TGTGCCAGCAGTGATGGGGGCTATGAAAAACTGTTTTTT. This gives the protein CASSDGGYEKLFF.

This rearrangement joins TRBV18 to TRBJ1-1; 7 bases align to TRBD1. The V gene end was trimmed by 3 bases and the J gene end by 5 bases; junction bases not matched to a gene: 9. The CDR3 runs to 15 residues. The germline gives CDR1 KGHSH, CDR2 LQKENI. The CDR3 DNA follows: TGTGCCAGCTCACCCACAAAGGGGGCGAGGACTGAAGCTTTCTTT. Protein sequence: CASSPTKGARTEAFF.

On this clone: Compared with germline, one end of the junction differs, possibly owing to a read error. The DNA for the CDR3 is TGTGCTAGCAGCTCGGGACTCCTCAATGAGCAGTTCTTC. Translating gives CASSSGLLNEQFF. The genes are TRBV7-7 and TRBJ2-1; D possibly corresponds to TRBD2 (6 bases). CDR3 length: 13 amino acids. Germline CDR1 is SSHAT and CDR2 is FNYEAQ (reference sequence).

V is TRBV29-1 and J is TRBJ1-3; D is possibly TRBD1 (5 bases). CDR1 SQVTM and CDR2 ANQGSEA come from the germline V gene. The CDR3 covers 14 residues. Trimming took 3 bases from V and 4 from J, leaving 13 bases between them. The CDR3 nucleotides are TGCAGCGTTGAGGAGGGCCACAGGGGAAACACCATATATTTT. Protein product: CSVEEGHRGNTIYF. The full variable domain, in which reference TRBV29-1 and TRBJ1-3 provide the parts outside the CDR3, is SAVISQKPSRDICQRGTSLTIQCQVDSQVTMMFWYRQQPGQSLTLIATANQGSEATYESGFVIDKFPISRPNLTFSTLTVSNMSPEDSSIYLCSVEEGHRGNTIYFGEGSWLTVV.

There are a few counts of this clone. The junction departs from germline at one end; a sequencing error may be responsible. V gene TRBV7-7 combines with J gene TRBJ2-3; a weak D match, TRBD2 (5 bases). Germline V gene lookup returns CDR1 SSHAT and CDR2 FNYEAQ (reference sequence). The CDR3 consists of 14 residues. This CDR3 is CASSSFGDVSAQYF. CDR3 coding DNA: TGTGCTAGCAGCTCCTTCGGGGATGTGAGTGCGCAGTATTTT.

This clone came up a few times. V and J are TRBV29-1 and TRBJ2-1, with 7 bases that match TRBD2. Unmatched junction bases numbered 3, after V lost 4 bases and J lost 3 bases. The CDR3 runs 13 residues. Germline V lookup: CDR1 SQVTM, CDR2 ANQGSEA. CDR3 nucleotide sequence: TGCAGCGTTGGGACTAGTCTCTACAATGAGCAGTTCTTC. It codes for CSVGTSLYNEQFF.

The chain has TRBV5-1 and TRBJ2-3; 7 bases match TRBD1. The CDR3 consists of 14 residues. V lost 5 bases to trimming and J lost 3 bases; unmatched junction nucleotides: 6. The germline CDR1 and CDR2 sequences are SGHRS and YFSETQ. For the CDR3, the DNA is TGCGCCAGCAGGTTAGGACAGGCGACAGATACGCAGTATTTT. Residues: CASRLGQATDTQYF.

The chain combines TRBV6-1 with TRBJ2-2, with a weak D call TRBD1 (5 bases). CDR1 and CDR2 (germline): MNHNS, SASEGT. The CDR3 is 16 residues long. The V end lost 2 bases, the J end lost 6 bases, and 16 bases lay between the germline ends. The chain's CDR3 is CASSETDNPGAGELFF. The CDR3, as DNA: TGTGCCAGCAGTGAAACGGACAATCCGGGTGCCGGGGAGCTGTTTTTT.